Listed here are 18 T cell receptor beta chains from one sample, sequenced in a study of T cell repertoires in cytomegalovirus infection. TCRdb re-called the reads through MiXCR, storing one row per CDR3 protein. The sample consists of hundreds of thousands of distinct CDR3 sequences, approximately 11% of them appearing once. Sequenced: PBMCs. These TCRs come from a human donor in good health (CMV status not recorded). Some clones in this sample may be carry-over from other donors' samples.

In this sample, this clonotype turned up many times. The V gene is TRBV12-3 or TRBV12-4, the J gene TRBJ2-1; tentatively, D is TRBD2 (6 bases). This CDR3 has 15 residues. The germline V and J ends were trimmed by 4 bases and 6 bases, with 16 bases remaining between them. CDR3 sequence (DNA): TGTGCCAGCAGTTCCAGGTTGGAGGGGAGCAATGAGCAGTTCTTC. It codes for CASSSRLEGSNEQFF.

The sample holds many counts of this clonotype. The chain couples TRBV12-5 to TRBJ1-2; D is unclear. The CDR3 sequence is 16 residues long. The ends were cut back, 1 base at V and 2 bases at J, with 14 bases in the middle. Germline CDR1 is LGHNT and CDR2 is FRNRAP. The CDR3: CASGLGAPNSNYGYTF. The CDR3, as DNA: TGTGCTAGTGGTTTGGGGGCCCCCAACTCCAACTATGGCTACACCTTC.

This clonotype was counted at least ten times. The chain recombines TRBV20-1 with TRBJ2-1, with 9 bases lining up with TRBD2. This CDR3 region has 15 residues. CDR1 is DFQATT and CDR2 is SNEGSKA in the germline V gene (reference sequence). V was clipped by 5 bases and J by 4 bases; unmatched bases: 9. CDR3 in amino acids: CSALPSGDGYNEQFF. The CDR3 DNA is TGCAGTGCTCTCCCTAGCGGGGACGGTTACAATGAGCAGTTCTTC.

This clonotype was seen at least ten times. The chain couples TRBV28 to TRBJ2-6; perhaps TRBD1 as D (5 bases). CDR1 and CDR2 from the germline V gene are MDHEN and SYDVKM. The ends were cut back, 11 bases at V and 0 bases at J, with 20 bases in the middle. This CDR3 region has 17 residues. The chain's CDR3 is CARGVGLDFSGANVLTF. CDR3 DNA: TGTGCCCGCGGTGTGGGGCTGGATTTCTCTGGGGCCAACGTCCTGACTTTC.

Ten or more counts support this clonotype. The J gene is TRBJ1-1, the V gene TRBV6-2 or TRBV6-3; maybe TRBD1 (5 bases). Germline V gene data show CDR1 as MNHEY and CDR2 as SVGEGT. The CDR3 is 14 amino acids. The ends were cut back, 5 bases at V and 4 bases at J, with 14 bases in the middle. The CDR3 protein is CASSTRLGGTEAFF. CDR3 sequence (DNA): TGTGCCAGCAGTACCCGACTGGGGGGCACTGAAGCTTTCTTT.

This clonotype was seen ten or more times. This chain links TRBV7-6 with TRBJ1-5, with 8 bases matching TRBD1. Trimming cost V 1 base and J 3 bases; bases outside gene matches: 11. The CDR3 runs 18 residues. Per the germline V gene, CDR1 is SGHVS and CDR2 is FNYEAQ. The CDR3 is CASSLDGRGQVSNQPQHF. DNA for the CDR3: TGTGCCAGCAGCTTAGATGGGCGGGGACAGGTCTCCAATCAGCCCCAGCATTTT.

This clonotype was picked up many times. J is TRBJ2-2 and V is TRBV14; D is possibly TRBD1 or TRBD2 (5 bases each). The V end lost 0 bases, the J end lost 6 bases, and 14 bases lay between the germline ends. The CDR3 consists of 16 residues. Germline-derived CDR1 and CDR2 are SGHDN and FVKESK. CDR3 sequence: CASSQDHRQRPGELFF. The CDR3 bases are TGTGCCAGCAGCCAAGACCACAGACAGCGGCCCGGGGAGCTGTTTTTT.

This clonotype was seen at least ten times. This sequence joins TRBV4-1 and TRBJ2-7; 7 positions match TRBD1. The germline CDR1 and CDR2 sequences are MGHRA and YSYEKL. After removal of 2 bases from V and 0 bases from J, the junction contained 19 bases not matched to a gene. The CDR3 length is 20 residues. CDR3 sequence: CASSQRFVPTGTENSYEQYF. The CDR3, as DNA: TGCGCCAGCAGCCAACGATTCGTCCCGACCGGGACAGAAAACTCCTACGAGCAGTACTTC.

In this sample, this clonotype turned up many times. This chain joins TRBV7-2 and TRBJ1-1; possibly TRBD1 for D (5 bases). Trimming left V 5 bases short and J 1 base short, with 8 bases between. This CDR3 spans 13 amino acids. From germline, CDR1 is SGHTA and CDR2 FQGNSA. The CDR3 sequence: CASSQGPNTEAFF. The CDR3 DNA reads as TGTGCCAGCAGCCAGGGACCGAACACTGAAGCTTTCTTT. The full variable domain, its missing parts supplied by reference TRBV7-2 and TRBJ1-1, is GAGVSQSPSNKVTEKGKDVELRCDPISGHTALYWYRQSLGQGLEFLIYFQGNSAPDKSGLPSDRFSAERTGGSVSTLTIQRTQQEDSAVYLCASSQGPNTEAFFGQGTRLTVV.

There are many counts of this clonotype. This CDR3 is CASSLLGRGQDSEAFF. As DNA, the CDR3 is TGTGCCAGCAGTTTATTGGGGCGGGGACAGGATAGTGAAGCTTTCTTT. J is TRBJ1-1 and V is TRBV28; TRBD1 matches 8 bases. CDR1 is MDHEN and CDR2 is SYDVKM in the germline V gene. The CDR3 is 16 amino acids. V shed 1 base, J shed 7 bases, and the junction held 11 bases outside the gene matches.

There are a few counts of this clonotype. For the CDR3, the DNA is TGCAGTGCCTGGACAGGGCGCAATCAGCCCCAGCATTTT. Its translation is CSAWTGRNQPQHF. The rearrangement links TRBV20-1 to TRBJ1-5; 8 bases line up with TRBD1. Germline values: CDR1 DFQATT, CDR2 SNEGSKA (reference sequence). J gave up 2 bases and V 6 bases, and 3 bases lay outside the gene matches. The CDR3 is 13 amino acids.

This clonotype was counted ten times or more. The chain couples TRBV7-2 to TRBJ2-1; tentatively, D is TRBD2 (7 bases). Germline assignment: CDR1 SGHTA and CDR2 FQGNSA. Trimming left V 1 base short and J 7 bases short, with 17 bases between. The CDR3 has 16 residues. CDR3 sequence reads: CASSLGRGGRRNEQFF. In nucleotides, the CDR3 is TGTGCCAGCAGCTTAGGACGCGGGGGCCGGCGGAATGAGCAGTTCTTC.

This clonotype was recorded many times. This chain connects TRBV7-9 to TRBJ2-5, with D possibly being TRBD1 (6 bases). Trimming pared 9 bases from V and 1 base from J, leaving 12 bases between. The CDR3 is 13 residues long. Germline V lookup: CDR1 SEHNR, CDR2 FQNEAQ (reference sequence). CDR3 sequence: CASLDSFQETQYF. CDR3 in DNA: TGTGCCAGTTTGGACAGTTTCCAAGAGACCCAGTACTTC.

This clonotype was counted at least ten times. The CDR3 reads CSARDTRSYEQYF. CDR3 bases: TGCAGCGCCCGGGACACTCGATCCTACGAGCAGTACTTC. The rearrangement uses TRBV20-1 and TRBJ2-7, with a possible D match to TRBD1 (6 bases). This CDR3 spans 13 amino acids. Germline loops: CDR1 DFQATT, CDR2 SNEGSKA (reference sequence).

The rearrangement joins TRBV7-9 to TRBJ1-2; D is perhaps TRBD1 (6 bases). The CDR3 totals 12 residues. The V end was cut by 5 bases, the J end by 6 bases, with 10 bases between. CDR1 is SEHNR and CDR2 is FQNEAQ in the germline V gene (reference sequence). The CDR3 region has the DNA TGTGCCAGCAGCCCCGAGGGGGATGGCTACACCTTC. It encodes CASSPEGDGYTF.

This clonotype was recorded at least ten times. CDR3 amino acids: CASSLSLGQGFNTQYF. The CDR3 DNA is TGTGCCAGCAGCTTATCCCTCGGACAGGGATTTAATACGCAGTATTTT. V and J are TRBV7-9 and TRBJ2-3; 8 nucleotides agree with TRBD1. From germline, CDR1 is SEHNR and CDR2 FQNEAQ (reference sequence). V lost 2 bases and J lost 7; bases outside the gene matches: 11. The CDR3 totals 16 residues.

The table lists this clonotype with many counts. The chain employs TRBV7-2 and TRBJ1-1; no firm D call. The germline V and J ends were trimmed by 5 bases and 3 bases, with 10 bases remaining between them. CDR1 is SGHTA and CDR2 is FQGNSA in the germline V gene. The CDR3 sequence is 13 residues long. The CDR3 DNA follows: TGTGCCAGCAGCCTAATGTCCTACACTGAAGCTTTCTTT. It yields the protein CASSLMSYTEAFF.

This clonotype was seen at least ten times. The chain couples TRBV25-1 to TRBJ1-2; 11 bases match TRBD1. The CDR3 length is 17 residues. With 0 bases clipped from V and 8 bases from J, the junction kept 11 bases outside the gene matches. The germline CDR1 and CDR2 sequences are MGHDK and SYGVNS. Here the CDR3 reads CASSEYPPDRGPRGYTF. CDR3 DNA: TGTGCCAGCAGTGAATATCCCCCGGACAGGGGGCCCCGGGGCTACACCTTC.